Following are 14 T cell receptor beta chains from one sample sequenced in a study of blood T cell repertoires in COVID-19. The table came from immunoSEQ multiplex PCR; TCRdb's copy has only in-frame clones and leaves some out. The table lists hundreds of thousands of clones, around 89% of them singletons, with under 0.3% in the top ten. The sample comprised peripheral blood. These receptors came from a woman aged 18 to 35 with acute or convalescent COVID-19.

CDR3 in amino acids: CASSVGGGTRLPEKLFF. DNA of the CDR3: TGTGCCAGCAGCGTGGGGGGAGGGACAAGACTACCCGAAAAACTGTTTTTT. This rearrangement joins TRBV9 to TRBJ1-4; a weak D match, TRBD1 (6 bases). There are 17 residues in the CDR3. The V end lost 2 bases, the J end lost 8 bases, and 22 bases lay between the germline ends. Germline values: CDR1 SGDLS, CDR2 YYNGEE.

The rearrangement uses TRBV14 and TRBJ2-1; TRBD2 aligns across 11 bases. Germline V CDR1 and CDR2: SGHDN, FVKESK. The junction had 7 bases not matched to a gene; V was cut back by 4 bases and J by 5 bases. The CDR3 has 16 residues. The CDR3 nucleotides read TGTGCCAGCAGCCGCGCCGGGACTAGCGGACACAATGAGCAGTTCTTC. Translation: CASSRAGTSGHNEQFF.

The chain uses TRBV7-8 and TRBJ2-1; D ambiguous. V was cut by 5 bases and J by 0 bases, with 11 bases left in between. Germline V gene data show CDR1 as SGHVS and CDR2 as FQNEAQ. This CDR3 region has 15 residues. The CDR3, as DNA: TGTGCCAGCAGCCAGAGGCCTGACTCCTACAATGAGCAGTTCTTC. This gives the protein CASSQRPDSYNEQFF.

The V gene is TRBV6-5, the J gene TRBJ2-1; weak D call: TRBD2 (5 bases). Germline V gene lookup returns CDR1 MNHEY and CDR2 SVGAGI. The ends were cut back, 5 bases at V and 1 base at J, with 12 bases in the middle. CDR3 size: 15 residues. Here the CDR3 DNA reads TGTGCCAGCAGTCTACTAGTTGGTTCCTACAATGAGCAGTTCTTC. As protein: CASSLLVGSYNEQFF.

The chain has TRBV18 and TRBJ1-2, with TRBD1 matching over 8 bases. From germline, CDR1 is KGHSH and CDR2 LQKENI. Unmatched junction bases numbered 12, after V lost 6 bases and J lost 3 bases. The CDR3 length is 16 residues. The chain's CDR3 is CASSLRTGKGDYGYTF. The CDR3 DNA is TGTGCCAGCTCCCTCAGGACAGGGAAGGGAGACTATGGCTACACCTTC.

The V and J genes are TRBV27 and TRBJ1-5; TRBD1 matches 8 bases. The CDR3 has 16 residues. With 5 bases clipped from V and 2 bases from J, the junction kept 8 bases outside the gene matches. From germline, CDR1 is MNHEY and CDR2 SMNVEV (reference sequence). The CDR3: CASSPSQDRGNQPQHF. CDR3 sequence (DNA): TGTGCCAGCAGTCCCTCGCAGGACAGGGGCAATCAGCCCCAGCATTTT.

V is TRBV29-1 and J is TRBJ1-2; D possibly corresponds to TRBD1 (6 bases). Trimming left V 3 bases short and J 1 base short, with 9 bases between. The CDR3 extends over 13 amino acids. Per the germline V gene, CDR1 is SQVTM and CDR2 is ANQGSEA. The CDR3 DNA is TGCAGCGTTGACAAACAGGGTAACTATGGCTACACCTTC. Its translation is CSVDKQGNYGYTF.

The chain joins TRBV4-1 to TRBJ1-4; tentative D call: TRBD1 (6 bases). This CDR3 has 15 amino acids. V lost 4 bases, J lost 8 bases, and 17 bases lay in between. Germline CDR1 and CDR2: MGHRA and YSYEKL. CDR3 DNA sequence: TGCGCCAGCAGCCCGCCGGGAGGGGGGAGAGAAAAACTGTTTTTT. Protein sequence: CASSPPGGGREKLFF.

The CDR3 sequence: CASSERTRNNEQFF. The CDR3, as DNA: TGTGCCAGCAGTGAAAGGACTAGAAACAATGAGCAGTTCTTC. The chain carries TRBV2 and TRBJ2-1; TRBD2 agrees at 7 bases. Germline values: CDR1 SNHLY, CDR2 FYNNEI. Losses at the gene ends were 2 bases for V and 5 bases for J; bases not matched to a gene: 3. The CDR3 length is 14 residues.

The V call is TRBV2, the J call TRBJ2-2; D call uncertain. The length of the CDR3 is 11 residues. Germline CDR1 is SNHLY and CDR2 is FYNNEI. The ends were cut back, 8 bases at V and 5 bases at J, with 6 bases in the middle. CDR3 sequence (DNA): TGTGCCAGCGACTTGACCGGGGAGCTGTTTTTT. It translates to CASDLTGELFF.

The chain combines TRBV4-1 with TRBJ1-2; no clear D gene. Germline V gives CDR1 MGHRA, CDR2 YSYEKL. Between the trimmed V and J ends, which lost 1 base and 6 bases, there was a span of 3 bases. The CDR3 runs 11 residues. Here the CDR3 reads CASSQADGYTF. DNA of the CDR3: TGCGCCAGCAGCCAAGCCGATGGCTACACCTTC.

Here the CDR3 DNA reads TGTGCCAGTAGCCGCAGGGGTGACACCGGGGAGCTGTTTTTT. Amino acid sequence: CASSRRGDTGELFF. V gene TRBV19 combines with J gene TRBJ2-2; TRBD1 might be the D (6 bases). Per the germline V gene, CDR1 is LNHDA and CDR2 is SQIVND (reference sequence). The V end lost 6 bases, the J end lost 3 bases, and 11 bases lay between the germline ends. The CDR3 contains 14 residues.

The chain carries TRBV6-2 or TRBV6-3 and TRBJ2-4, with D possibly being TRBD2 (5 bases). Germline CDR1 reads MNHEY; CDR2 reads SVGEGT. V was pared by 5 bases and J by 13 bases, with 15 bases between. This CDR3 spans 12 amino acids. CDR3 residues: CASSDDRGLQYF. In DNA form, the CDR3 reads TGTGCCAGCAGTGACGACCGAGGGTTACAGTACTTC.

This rearrangement joins TRBV27 to TRBJ1-1, with a tentative D call TRBD1 (5 bases). Trimming shortened V by 4 bases and J by 10 bases, and 10 bases separated the two germline ends. Germline lookup yields CDR1 MNHEY and CDR2 SMNVEV (reference sequence). This CDR3 comprises 11 residues. The CDR3 DNA reads as TGTGCCAGCAGTTCTTCAGGGTTAGCTTTCTTT. This sequence encodes CASSSSGLAFF.